The 6 T cell receptor beta chains below all came from one sample that was sequenced in a study of T-cell memory formation after mild COVID-19 (dated by TCRdb to about 2021). The library was built by means of 5' RACE. The sequencer was an Illumina NovaSeq 6000. TCRdb redid the processing of the public reads, applying fastp at Q25 and MiXCR, and retained in-frame beta chains. Rows merge per CDR3 protein into single entries with the most common DNA and genes. The sample table lists roughly 610,000 distinct CDR3 sequences, around 15% of them with a count of one. The top ten hold about 8.1% of the sample. Input material: PBMCs or a T cell subset sorted from them (not recorded which). Source of these receptors: an adult woman who had mild COVID-19 (a few samples of this study predate the infection). The sample titles of this study are shuffled in the database, so cell type and time point are left out; the donor was told from shared clones.

This clonotype was counted a few times. The chain links TRBV18 to TRBJ2-7; D possibly uses TRBD1 or TRBD2 (7 bases each). Between the trimmed V and J ends, which lost 3 bases and 4 bases, there was a span of 16 bases. Germline V lookup: CDR1 KGHSH, CDR2 LQKENI. This CDR3 has 15 amino acids. The CDR3 bases are TGTGCCAGCTCACCGGCCGGTCAGGGGGGGTACGAGCAGTACTTC. Translation gives CASSPAGQGGYEQYF.

This clonotype was seen a handful of times. This chain connects TRBV18 to TRBJ2-2; possibly TRBD1 for D (5 bases). Germline lookup yields CDR1 KGHSH and CDR2 LQKENI. The CDR3 extends over 15 amino acids. V lost 0 bases to trimming and J lost 6 bases, with 11 bases between them. Here the CDR3 DNA reads TGTGCCAGCTCACCACCAAGCAGGGCCCCCGGGGAGCTGTTTTTT. It codes for CASSPPSRAPGELFF.

The rearrangement links TRBV5-1 to TRBJ2-3; a weak D match, TRBD2 (5 bases). CDR3 length: 15 residues. V was cut by 4 bases and J by 5 bases, with 17 bases left in between. From germline, CDR1 is SGHRS and CDR2 YFSETQ. Here the CDR3 reads CASSRASTSGDTQYF. In nucleotides, the CDR3 is TGCGCCAGCAGCCGGGCTAGCACTTCAGGAGATACGCAGTATTTT.

The chain has TRBV7-9 and TRBJ1-5; no clear D. Between the trimmed V and J ends, which lost 2 bases and 3 bases, there was a span of 8 bases. Per germline, CDR1 SEHNR and CDR2 FQNEAQ (reference sequence). This CDR3 has 14 amino acids. CDR3 residues: CASSLMRDNQPQHF. The CDR3 nucleotides read TGTGCCAGCAGCTTAATGAGGGACAATCAGCCCCAGCATTTT. Together with reference TRBV7-9 and TRBJ1-5, the CDR3 gives the full variable domain: DTGVSQNPRHKITKRGQNVTFRCDPISEHNRLYWYRQTLGQGPEFLTYFQNEAQLEKSRLLSDRFSAERPKGSFSTLEIQRTEQGDSAMYLCASSLMRDNQPQHFGDGTRLSIL.

The table lists this clonotype with many counts. The CDR3 reads CASKSLLLASTDTQYF. The CDR3 nucleotides are TGTGCCAGCAAAAGCCTTCTGTTGGCTAGCACAGATACGCAGTATTTT. This sequence joins TRBV12-3 or TRBV12-4 and TRBJ2-3; D is uncertain. This CDR3 has 16 amino acids. V was pared by 7 bases and J by 0 bases, with 17 bases between.

The chain combines TRBV20-1 with TRBJ1-2; the D gene is possibly TRBD1 (5 bases). Trimming pared 4 bases from V and 2 bases from J, leaving 17 bases between. There are 15 residues in the CDR3. In germline, CDR1 is DFQATT, CDR2 SNEGSKA (reference sequence). The CDR3 sequence is CSAILVGTENYGYTF. Written as DNA, the CDR3 is TGCAGTGCTATCCTTGTAGGGACGGAGAACTATGGCTACACCTTC.